Presented here are 18 T cell receptor beta chains from one specimen sequenced in a study of cytomegalovirus exposure and HLA in healthy donors. Researchers ran the PCR with 60 Vbeta and 13 Jbeta primers. Sequenced by immunoSEQ multiplex PCR; TCRdb stores in-frame clones only, minus some. The table includes approximately 110,000 clones, around 73% detected once. The sequenced sample consisted of PBMCs. The receptors come from a woman aged 40 to 55 in good health and CMV-seropositive.

In this sample, this clone turned up once. This chain links TRBV19 with TRBJ2-1; 11 positions agree with TRBD1. J lost 8 bases, V lost 5 bases, and 5 bases had no gene match. This CDR3 contains 14 residues. CDR1 LNHDA and CDR2 SQIVND come from the germline V gene (reference sequence). This CDR3 reads CASSSMGQGDEQFF. The CDR3 nucleotides read TGTGCCAGTAGTTCAATGGGACAGGGGGATGAGCAGTTCTTC.

This clone was seen just once. The chain recombines TRBV6-4 with TRBJ1-5; TRBD1 matches 7 bases. Germline V CDR1 and CDR2: MRHNA, SNTAGT. CDR3 length: 14 residues. V lost 3 bases and J lost 6; bases outside the gene matches: 5. The CDR3 region has the DNA TGTGCCAGCAGTGATCAGGCAGGGGGTCAGCCCCAGCATTTT. Its protein product is CASSDQAGGQPQHF.

The chain's CDR3 is CASSPQWGNTIYF. The CDR3 region has the DNA TGTGCCAGCAGCCCCCAGTGGGGAAACACCATATATTTT. The J gene is TRBJ1-3, the V gene TRBV7-9; no reliable D call. Between the trimmed V and J ends, which lost 5 bases and 4 bases, there was a span of 9 bases. The CDR3 is made up of 13 amino acids. CDR1 is SEHNR and CDR2 is FQNEAQ in the germline V gene (reference sequence).

This clone turned up a few times. This sequence joins TRBV10-2 and TRBJ2-6, with 9 positions matching TRBD2. V shed 2 bases, J shed 1 base, and the junction held 6 bases outside the gene matches. The CDR3 loop spans 18 amino acids. CDR1 and CDR2 from the germline V gene are WSHSY and SAAADI. The CDR3 coding sequence is TGCGCCAGCAGTGAGCTGGCGGGGGGGCCTTCTGGGGCCAACGTCCTGACTTTC. Translation gives CASSELAGGPSGANVLTF.

The chain carries TRBV6-1 and TRBJ1-5; D gene ambiguous. CDR1 and CDR2 from the germline V gene are MNHNS and SASEGT. V lost 3 bases to trimming and J lost 2 bases, with 11 bases between them. This CDR3 contains 15 residues. The CDR3 bases are TGTGCCAGCAGTGACATGGTTGGAGGCAATCAGCCCCAGCATTTT. It specifies CASSDMVGGNQPQHF.

The V gene is TRBV19, the J gene TRBJ2-3, with D tentatively TRBD2 (5 bases). This CDR3 has 14 amino acids. Deletions cut 7 bases from V and 4 bases from J, with 15 bases between. The V gene's germline CDR1 is LNHDA and CDR2 SQIVND (reference sequence). The CDR3 sequence: CASTKDLASDTQYF. CDR3 DNA: TGTGCCAGTACCAAGGACCTAGCATCAGATACGCAGTATTTT.

The J gene is TRBJ2-3, the V gene TRBV15; 9 bases fit TRBD2. J lost 4 bases, V lost 5 bases, and 4 bases had no gene match. The V gene's germline CDR1 is LNHNV and CDR2 YYDKDF (reference sequence). The CDR3 contains 14 residues. Written as DNA, the CDR3 is TGTGCCACCAGCGGAGGACTAGCGCCAGATACGCAGTATTTT. As protein: CATSGGLAPDTQYF.

This clone showed up just a few times. In DNA, the CDR3 is TGTGCCAGCAGCTCAGGAGGGACAGGGAGTGAAAAACTGTTTTTT. Encoded protein: CASSSGGTGSEKLFF. This chain links TRBV7-9 with TRBJ1-4, with 9 bases fitting TRBD1. The V and J ends lost 4 bases and 7 bases, in that order; junction bases with no gene match: 7. The germline V gene has CDR1 SEHNR and CDR2 FQNEAQ (reference sequence). This CDR3 has 15 residues.

The V call is TRBV7-2, the J call TRBJ1-2; a possible D gene is TRBD1 (6 bases). V lost 0 bases and J lost 7, with 6 bases in between. CDR1 and CDR2 (germline): SGHTA, FQGNSA. The CDR3 runs to 12 residues. CDR3 in amino acids: CASSLAGGGYTF. Here the CDR3 DNA reads TGTGCCAGCAGCTTAGCAGGGGGTGGCTACACCTTC.

This chain connects TRBV6-1 to TRBJ1-6, with D hard to call. The CDR3 consists of 14 residues. Per the germline V gene, CDR1 is MNHNS and CDR2 is SASEGT. Trimming removed 5 bases at V and 7 bases at J, with 12 bases between. CDR3 region: CASSPPGENSPLHF. The DNA for the CDR3 is TGTGCCAGCAGTCCCCCCGGGGAAAATTCACCCCTCCACTTT.

This chain joins TRBV20-1 and TRBJ1-1; 8 bases map to TRBD1. The CDR3 loop spans 11 amino acids. Looked up from germline, CDR1 is DFQATT and CDR2 is SNEGSKA (reference sequence). V shed 1 base, J shed 8 bases, and the junction held 0 bases outside the gene matches. CDR3 bases: TGCAGTGCTAGAGGGGACAGGGAAGCTTTCTTT. It specifies CSARGDREAFF.

This chain links TRBV12-5 with TRBJ1-2, with TRBD1 matching 9 bases. CDR1 is LGHNT, CDR2 FRNRAP, per germline. The CDR3 length is 17 residues. The V gene end was trimmed by 1 base and the J gene end by 6 bases; junction bases not matched to a gene: 12. CDR3 sequence (DNA): TGTGCTAGTGGTTTGGCGGACAGGGGATTTGATACTGATGGCTACACCTTC. As protein: CASGLADRGFDTDGYTF.

The rearrangement joins TRBV27 to TRBJ1-2, with TRBD1 matching 7 bases. After removal of 5 bases from V and 9 bases from J, the junction contained 9 bases not matched to a gene. The CDR3 has 13 residues. The germline V gene encodes CDR1 MNHEY and CDR2 SMNVEV (reference sequence). This CDR3 reads CASSESGGGSYTF. The CDR3, as DNA: TGTGCCAGCAGTGAATCAGGGGGAGGAAGCTACACCTTC.

V is TRBV6-5 and J is TRBJ1-2; 8 bases align to TRBD1. CDR3 length: 13 amino acids. The junction had 2 bases not matched to a gene; V was cut back by 6 bases and J by 2 bases. Germline V CDR1 and CDR2: MNHEY, SVGAGI. The CDR3 loop reads CASSRQGNYGYTF. The CDR3 nucleotides are TGTGCCAGCAGCCGACAGGGGAACTATGGCTACACCTTC.

CDR3 protein: CASSSPAGTGDEQYF. The CDR3 bases are TGTGCCAGCAGCTCCCCCGCCGGGACTGGCGACGAGCAGTACTTC. The chain links TRBV5-6 to TRBJ2-7, with a tentative D call TRBD2 (6 bases). The germline gives CDR1 SGHDT, CDR2 YYEEEE. The CDR3 contains 15 residues. V was cut by 3 bases and J by 5 bases, with 18 bases left in between.

The chain has TRBV18 and TRBJ1-2; 8 bases fit TRBD1. Looked up from germline, CDR1 is KGHSH and CDR2 is LQKENI. The V segment lost 2 bases and the J segment 8 bases; nucleotides outside the gene matches: 10. The CDR3 runs 15 residues. Written as DNA, the CDR3 is TGTGCCAGCTCACCATCGCCAGGGGGCGCGGAAGGCTACACCTTC. This encodes CASSPSPGGAEGYTF.

The CDR3 DNA sequence: TGTGCCAGCAGCTTGCAACAGGGGGCGCAGCAGTACTTC. It is translated as CASSLQQGAQQYF. The V and J genes are TRBV5-6 and TRBJ2-7; 9 bases are a match to TRBD1. Germline CDR1 SGHDT, CDR2 YYEEEE. Germline trimming cut 1 base from V and 8 bases from J; bases unmatched to any gene: 4. The CDR3 runs 13 residues. The full variable domain, completed using reference TRBV5-6 and TRBJ2-7, is DAGVTQSPTHLIKTRGQQVTLRCSPKSGHDTVSWYQQALGQGPQFIFQYYEEEERQRGNFPDRFSGHQFPNYSSELNVNALLLGDSALYLCASSLQQGAQQYFGPGTRLTVT.

The gene calls are TRBV6-5 and TRBJ1-5; D gene uncertain. The CDR3 length is 13 residues. The germline V gene has CDR1 MNHEY and CDR2 SVGAGI. V was clipped by 5 bases and J by 9 bases, with 14 bases between them. CDR3 sequence reads: CASSEALGWPQHF. CDR3 DNA: TGTGCCAGCAGTGAAGCGTTAGGTTGGCCCCAGCATTTT.